These T cell receptor beta chains were read from a single sample in a study of T cell responses to AZD1222 COVID-19 vaccine. Generated by immunoSEQ multiplex PCR, the TCRdb table keeps only in-frame clones and is missing some. The table records approximately 260,000 clones, 80% to 95% of them present only once. The starting material was peripheral blood, obtained on day 0 of AZD1222 vaccination. Every receptor here comes from an adult in good health. Both conserved end residues are part of each CDR3. D genes are given only for firm matches. Where a row states a size, it is once, few, many or the class of an expanded clone; other rows omit it.

D	V	J	size	CDR3	DNA
NA	TRBV6-5	TRBJ1-1	NA	CASSLGTGNTEAFF	TGTGCCAGCAGCCTAGGGACGGGGAACACTGAAGCTTTCTTT
NA	TRBV7-7	TRBJ2-3	once	CASSLGGGRTDTQYF	TGTGCCAGCAGCTTAGGAGGCGGCCGCACAGATACGCAGTATTTT
NA	TRBV7-3	TRBJ2-1	NA	CASSLVSAGEQFF	TGTGCCAGCAGCTTAGTCTCGGCGGGAGAGCAGTTCTTC
TRBD1	TRBV7-9	TRBJ1-3	NA	CASSLAGTGAFLSGNTIYF	TGTGCCAGCAGCTTAGCGGGGACAGGAGCTTTCCTCTCTGGAAACACCATATATTTT
NA	TRBV7-9	TRBJ1-4	NA	CASSLGTTNEKLFF	TGTGCCAGCAGCTTAGGGACCACTAATGAAAAACTGTTTTTT
NA	TRBV24-1	TRBJ2-3	NA	CATSDFETGEGTDTQYF	TGTGCCACCAGTGACTTCGAGACAGGGGAGGGGACAGATACGCAGTATTTT
TRBD2	TRBV9	TRBJ2-7	NA	CASSPGTSGSPPYEQYF	TGTGCCAGCAGCCCTGGGACTAGCGGGAGTCCCCCCTACGAGCAGTACTTC
NA	TRBV7-3	TRBJ2-5	NA	CASSLNPRRDDETQYF	TGTGCCAGCAGCTTAAACCCCCGGAGAGATGACGAGACCCAGTACTTC
TRBD2	TRBV6-6	TRBJ2-1	NA	CASTNRGRDYNEQFF	TGTGCCAGCACTAACCGCGGGAGGGATTACAATGAGCAGTTCTTC
TRBD2	TRBV5-8	TRBJ2-2	NA	CASSPTSGSNTGELFF	TGTGCCAGCAGCCCTACTAGCGGCTCGAACACCGGGGAGCTGTTTTTT
TRBD1	TRBV7-6	TRBJ2-7	NA	CASSMGQGSEQYF	TGTGCCAGCAGCATGGGACAGGGCTCCGAGCAGTACTTC
TRBD2	TRBV4-1	TRBJ2-7	NA	CASSQALATYEQYF	TGCGCCAGCAGCCAAGCACTAGCGACCTACGAGCAGTACTTC
TRBD1	TRBV12-5	TRBJ2-7	NA	CASARDSSYEQYF	TGTGCTAGTGCCAGGGACAGCTCCTACGAGCAGTACTTC
NA	TRBV28	TRBJ1-1	NA	CASSEENTEAFF	TGTGCCAGCAGCGAGGAGAACACTGAAGCTTTCTTT
NA	TRBV6-1	TRBJ1-1	NA	CASSEAGISEAFF	TGTGCCAGCAGTGAAGCGGGGATCAGCGAAGCTTTCTTT
NA	TRBV27	TRBJ2-1	NA	CASSLPTSNEQFF	TGTGCCAGCAGTCTCCCGACTAGCAATGAGCAGTTCTTC
TRBD1	TRBV4-1	TRBJ2-7	NA	CASSQVGTGGSYEQYF	TGCGCCAGCAGCCAAGTGGGGACAGGGGGATCCTACGAGCAGTACTTC
NA	TRBV7-9	TRBJ1-3	NA	CASSPRTHGNTIYF	TGTGCCAGCAGCCCGCGGACTCATGGAAACACCATATATTTT
NA	TRBV3-1/TRBV3-2	TRBJ2-4	NA	CASRGTAPTGANIQYF	TGTGCCAGCAGAGGGACGGCCCCAACTGGAGCAAACATTCAGTACTTC
NA	TRBV28	TRBJ1-1	NA	CASSLRALNTEAFF	TGTGCCAGCAGTTTACGGGCTCTGAACACTGAAGCTTTCTTT
TRBD1	TRBV5-1	TRBJ2-3	NA	CASSQGTGPDTQYF	TGCGCCAGCAGCCAGGGGACAGGGCCAGATACGCAGTATTTT
NA	TRBV7-2	TRBJ2-5	NA	CASSPQPGAQETQYF	TGTGCCAGCAGCCCTCAGCCCGGAGCACAAGAGACCCAGTACTTC
TRBD2	TRBV28	TRBJ2-3	NA	CASSLWTSGGAPDTQYF	TGTGCCAGCAGTTTATGGACTAGCGGGGGGGCCCCAGATACGCAGTATTTT
NA	TRBV5-4	TRBJ1-5	NA	CASSLVGEKPQHF	TGTGCCAGCAGCTTGGTCGGGGAGAAGCCCCAGCATTTT
NA	TRBV28	TRBJ2-2	NA	CASRDTNTGELFF	TGTGCCAGCAGGGATACTAACACCGGGGAGCTGTTTTTT
NA	TRBV9	TRBJ2-1	NA	CASSVGGGGHNEQFF	TGTGCCAGCAGCGTAGGCGGAGGGGGTCACAATGAGCAGTTCTTC
NA	TRBV6-2/TRBV6-3	TRBJ1-1	once	CASSYQMNTEAFF	TGTGCCAGCAGTTATCAGATGAACACTGAAGCTTTCTTT
TRBD1	TRBV4-3	TRBJ1-1	NA	CASSQGTGMNTEAFF	TGCGCCAGCAGCCAAGGGACAGGGATGAACACTGAAGCTTTCTTT
TRBD2	TRBV5-4	TRBJ2-7	NA	CASSLGSGGGSYEQYF	TGTGCCAGCAGCTTGGGGTCGGGGGGTGGCTCCTACGAGCAGTACTTC
NA	TRBV9	TRBJ2-7	NA	CASSAYEQYF	TGTGCCAGCAGCGCCTACGAGCAGTACTTC
NA	TRBV5-1	TRBJ1-4	NA	CASRGDNEKLFF	TGCGCCAGCAGAGGAGATAATGAAAAACTGTTTTTT
TRBD2	TRBV19	TRBJ2-7	NA	CASRKTSGSTSYEQYF	TGTGCCAGTAGAAAAACTAGCGGATCGACCTCCTACGAGCAGTACTTC
NA	TRBV7-3	TRBJ2-5	NA	CASSLAGAQDTQYF	TGTGCCAGCAGCTTAGCGGGGGCTCAGGACACCCAGTACTTC